This paragraph reports one TCR beta chain. Clones were sequenced by immunoSEQ multiplex PCR, and TCRdb holds only the in-frame ones, with some missing. The sample records tens of thousands of clones, just under 95% being singletons. The record originates from a study of cytomegalovirus exposure and HLA in healthy donors. The receptor was derived from a man between 18 and 29 years old in good health and CMV-seronegative. Sequencing was performed on PBMCs.

The CDR3 sequence: CASSSSTGRSSYEQYF. Written as DNA, the CDR3 is TGTGCCAGCAGCTCCTCGACAGGGAGAAGCTCCTACGAGCAGTACTTC. V and J are TRBV7-9 and TRBJ2-7; 7 positions match TRBD1. CDR1 is SEHNR, CDR2 FQNEAQ, per germline (reference sequence). Trimming removed 4 bases from V and 0 bases from J; junction bases left unmatched: 9. The CDR3 is 16 residues long.